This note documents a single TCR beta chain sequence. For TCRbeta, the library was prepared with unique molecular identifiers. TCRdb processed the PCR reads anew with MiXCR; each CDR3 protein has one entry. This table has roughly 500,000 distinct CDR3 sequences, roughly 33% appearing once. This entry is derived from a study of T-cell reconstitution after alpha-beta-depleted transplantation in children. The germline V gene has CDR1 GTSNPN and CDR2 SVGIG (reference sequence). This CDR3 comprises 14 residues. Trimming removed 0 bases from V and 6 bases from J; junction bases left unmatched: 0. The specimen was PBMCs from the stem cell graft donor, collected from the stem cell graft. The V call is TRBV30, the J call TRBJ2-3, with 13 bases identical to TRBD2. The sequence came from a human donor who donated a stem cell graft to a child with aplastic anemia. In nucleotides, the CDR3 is TGTGCCTGGAGTGTACTAGCGGGAGGGGATACGCAGTATTTT. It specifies CAWSVLAGGDTQYF.